This TCR beta chain was retrieved from a study of control samples from healthy donors and cancer patients. This clone was detected only once. Profiled with immunoSEQ multiplex PCR; TCRdb holds only in-frame clones, not every one. The sample holds more than 95,000 clones, 70% to 90% seen once. The material sequenced was blood. The receptor was derived from a woman in her 70s in good health.

As DNA, the CDR3 is TGTGCCAGCAGTGAAGCGCGAGGGACTGAAGCTTTCTTT. As protein: CASSEARGTEAFF. This chain uses TRBV2 with TRBJ1-1; D ambiguous. Trimming left V 0 bases short and J 5 bases short, with 7 bases between. Germline V gene sequence: CDR1 SNHLY, CDR2 FYNNEI. The CDR3 sequence is 13 residues long.